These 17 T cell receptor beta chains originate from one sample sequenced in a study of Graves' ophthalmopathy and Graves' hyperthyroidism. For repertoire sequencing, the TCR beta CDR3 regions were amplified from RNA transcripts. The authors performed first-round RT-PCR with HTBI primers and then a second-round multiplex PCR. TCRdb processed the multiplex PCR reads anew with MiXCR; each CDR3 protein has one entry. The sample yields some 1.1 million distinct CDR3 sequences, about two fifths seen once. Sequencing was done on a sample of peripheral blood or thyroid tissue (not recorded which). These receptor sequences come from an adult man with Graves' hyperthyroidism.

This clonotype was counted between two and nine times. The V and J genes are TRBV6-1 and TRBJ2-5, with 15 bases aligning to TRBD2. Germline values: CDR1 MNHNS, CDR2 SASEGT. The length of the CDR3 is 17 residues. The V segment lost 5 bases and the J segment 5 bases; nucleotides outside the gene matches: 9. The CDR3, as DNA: TGTGCCAGCAGTTCCTCGGGACTAGCGGGAGGAACGGAGACCCAGTACTTC. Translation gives CASSSSGLAGGTETQYF.

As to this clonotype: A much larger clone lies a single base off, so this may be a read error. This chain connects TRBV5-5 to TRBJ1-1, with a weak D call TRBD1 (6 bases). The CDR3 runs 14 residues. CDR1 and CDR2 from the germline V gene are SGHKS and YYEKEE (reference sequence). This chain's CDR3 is CASSLQQGSTGAFF. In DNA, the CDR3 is TGTGCCAGCAGCTTGCAACAGGGCAGCACTGGAGCTTTCTTT. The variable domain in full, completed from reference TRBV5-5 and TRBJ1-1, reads DAGVTQSPTHLIKTRGQQVTLRCSPISGHKSVSWYQQVLGQGPQFIFQYYEKEERGRGNFPDRFSARQFPNYSSELNVNALLLGDSALYLCASSLQQGSTGAFFGQGTRLTVV.

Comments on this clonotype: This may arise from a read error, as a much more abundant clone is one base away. The CDR3 sequence is CASSHQTGATEAFF. CDR3 sequence (DNA): TGTGCCAGCAGCCACCAGACAGGAGCTACTGAAGCTTTCTTT. The chain uses TRBV7-2 and TRBJ1-1, with a possible D match to TRBD1 (6 bases). Germline CDR1 SGHTA, CDR2 FQGNSA. This CDR3 comprises 14 residues. V lost 5 bases, J lost 5 bases, and 15 bases lay in between.

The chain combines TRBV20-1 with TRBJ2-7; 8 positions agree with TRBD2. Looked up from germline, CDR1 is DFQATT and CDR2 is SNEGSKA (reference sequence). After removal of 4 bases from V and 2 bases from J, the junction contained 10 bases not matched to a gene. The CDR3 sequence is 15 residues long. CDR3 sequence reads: CSAKGTGGRTYEQYF. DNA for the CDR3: TGCAGTGCTAAGGGGACTGGCGGGAGGACCTACGAGCAGTACTTC.

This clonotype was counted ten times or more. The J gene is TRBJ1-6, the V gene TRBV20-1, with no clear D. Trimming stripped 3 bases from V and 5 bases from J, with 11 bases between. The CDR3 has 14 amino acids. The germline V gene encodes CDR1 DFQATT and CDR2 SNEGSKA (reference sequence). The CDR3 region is CSARRATDNSPLHF. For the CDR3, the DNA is TGCAGTGCTAGGAGGGCAACAGATAATTCACCCCTCCACTTT.

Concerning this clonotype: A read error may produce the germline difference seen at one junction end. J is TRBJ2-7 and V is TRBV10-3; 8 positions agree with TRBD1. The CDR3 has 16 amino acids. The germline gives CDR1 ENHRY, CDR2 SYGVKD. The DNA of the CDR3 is TGTGCCAGCAGTAGGGCCTCAGGGGGCGCTATGGGAGAGCAGTACTTC. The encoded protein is CASSRASGGAMGEQYF.

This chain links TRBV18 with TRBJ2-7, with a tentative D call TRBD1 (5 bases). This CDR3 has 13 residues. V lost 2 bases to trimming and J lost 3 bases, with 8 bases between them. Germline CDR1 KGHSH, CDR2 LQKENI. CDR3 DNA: TGTGCCAGCTCACCAAACAGGCACTACGAGCAGTACTTC. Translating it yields CASSPNRHYEQYF. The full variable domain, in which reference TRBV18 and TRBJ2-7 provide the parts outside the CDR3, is NAGVMQNPRHLVRRRGQEARLRCSPMKGHSHVYWYRQLPEEGLKFMVYLQKENIIDESGMPKERFSAEFPKEGPSILRIQQVVRGDSAAYFCASSPNRHYEQYFGPGTRLTVT.

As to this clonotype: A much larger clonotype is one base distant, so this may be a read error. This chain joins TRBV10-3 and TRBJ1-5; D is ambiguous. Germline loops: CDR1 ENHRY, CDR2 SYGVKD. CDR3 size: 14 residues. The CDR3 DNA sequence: TGTGCCAGCAGTACCCGGGTCCAGTATCAGCCCCAGCATTTT. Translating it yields CASSTRVQYQPQHF.

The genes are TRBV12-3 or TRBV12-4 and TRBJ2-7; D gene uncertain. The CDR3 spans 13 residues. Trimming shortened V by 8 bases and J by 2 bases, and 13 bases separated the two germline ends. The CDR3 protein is CASARLAAYEQYF. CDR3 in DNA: TGTGCCAGCGCGAGACTGGCTGCCTACGAGCAGTACTTC.

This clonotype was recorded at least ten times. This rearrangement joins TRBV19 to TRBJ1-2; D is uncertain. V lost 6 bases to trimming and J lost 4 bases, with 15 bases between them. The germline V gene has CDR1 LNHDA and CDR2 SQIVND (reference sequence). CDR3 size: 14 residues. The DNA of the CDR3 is TGTGCCAGTAGGTCTCCAGGTCCTTCCTATGGCTACACCTTC. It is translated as CASRSPGPSYGYTF.

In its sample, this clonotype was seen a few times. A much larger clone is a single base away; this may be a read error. The CDR3 spells CASSARSDSLNQPHHF. The CDR3 DNA reads TGTGCCAGCAGCGCCCGCTCTGACAGCCTGAATCAGCCCCACCATTTT. V is TRBV7-2 and J is TRBJ1-5; D is possibly TRBD1 (5 bases). Germline CDR1 and CDR2: SGHTA and FQGNSA. This CDR3 is 16 amino acids long.

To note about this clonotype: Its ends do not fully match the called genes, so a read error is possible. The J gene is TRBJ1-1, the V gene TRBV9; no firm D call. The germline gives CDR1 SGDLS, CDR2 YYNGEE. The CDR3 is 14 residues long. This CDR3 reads CASSVRLANTEAFF. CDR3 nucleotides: TGTGCCAGCAGCGTCCGACTGGCGAACACTGAAGCTTTTTTT. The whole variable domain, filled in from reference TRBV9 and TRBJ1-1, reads DSGVTQTPKHLITATGQRVTLRCSPRSGDLSVYWYQQSLDQGLQFLIQYYNGEERAKGNILERFSAQQFPDLHSELNLSSLELGDSALYFCASSVRLANTEAFFGQGTRLTVV.

CDR3 bases: TGCAGTGCTAGTAGGGACAGGGGTTCACCCCTCCACTTT. Its protein is CSASRDRGSPLHF. V is TRBV20-1 and J is TRBJ1-6, with TRBD1 identical over 10 bases. The V segment lost 3 bases and the J segment 9 bases; nucleotides outside the gene matches: 2. Per the germline V gene, CDR1 is DFQATT and CDR2 is SNEGSKA (reference sequence). CDR3 length: 13 amino acids.

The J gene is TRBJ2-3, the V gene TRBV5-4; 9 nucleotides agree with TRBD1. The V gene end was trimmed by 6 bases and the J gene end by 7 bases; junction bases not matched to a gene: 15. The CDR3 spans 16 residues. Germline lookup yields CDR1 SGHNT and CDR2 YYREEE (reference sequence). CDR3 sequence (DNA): TGTGCCAGCAAGAAAGCCGGGACAGGGAATACGTATACGCAGTATTTT. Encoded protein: CASKKAGTGNTYTQYF.

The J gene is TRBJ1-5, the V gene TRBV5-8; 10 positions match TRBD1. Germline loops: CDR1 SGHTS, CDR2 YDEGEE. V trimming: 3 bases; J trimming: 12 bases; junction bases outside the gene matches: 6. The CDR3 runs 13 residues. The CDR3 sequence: CASSSDRGTIQHF. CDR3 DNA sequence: TGTGCCAGCAGCTCGGACAGGGGGACGATCCAGCATTTT.

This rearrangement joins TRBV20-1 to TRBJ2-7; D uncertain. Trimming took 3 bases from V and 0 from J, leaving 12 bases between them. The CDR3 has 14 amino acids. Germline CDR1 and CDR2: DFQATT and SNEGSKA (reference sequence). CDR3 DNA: TGCAGTGCTAGTGTGGCGCACAGCTCCTACGAGCAGTACTTC. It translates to CSASVAHSSYEQYF.

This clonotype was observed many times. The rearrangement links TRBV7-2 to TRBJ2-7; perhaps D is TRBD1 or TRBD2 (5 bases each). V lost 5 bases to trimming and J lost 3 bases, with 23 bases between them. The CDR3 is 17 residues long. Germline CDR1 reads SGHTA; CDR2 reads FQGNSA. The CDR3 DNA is TGTGCCAGCAGCCTTTTGGGTAGAGGGAGAAGGGGCTACGAGCAGTACTTC. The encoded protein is CASSLLGRGRRGYEQYF.